Included here is one T cell receptor beta chain sequence, with context. Clones were read by immunoSEQ multiplex PCR, and TCRdb kept only the in-frame ones, dropping some. The data contain about 93,000 clones, 90% to 95% of them singletons. The sample is drawn from a study of OX40 agonist ivuxolimab in advanced cancers. This CDR3 region has 17 residues. The ends lost 5 bases at V and 4 bases at J; junction bases unmatched: 14. In germline, CDR1 is SGHVS, CDR2 FQNEAQ. The sequencing here drew on CD4+ or CD8+ T cells sorted from blood, taken in a trial of the OX40 agonist ivuxolimab. The sequence was collected from an adult with an advanced solid tumor such as melanoma, head and neck, liver or kidney cancer. V usage is TRBV7-8 and J usage is TRBJ1-2; 9 nucleotides agree with TRBD1. Here the CDR3 reads CASSLRTGDGLGYGYTF. CDR3 sequence (DNA): TGTGCCAGCAGCCTCAGGACAGGGGATGGGCTGGGCTATGGCTACACCTTC.